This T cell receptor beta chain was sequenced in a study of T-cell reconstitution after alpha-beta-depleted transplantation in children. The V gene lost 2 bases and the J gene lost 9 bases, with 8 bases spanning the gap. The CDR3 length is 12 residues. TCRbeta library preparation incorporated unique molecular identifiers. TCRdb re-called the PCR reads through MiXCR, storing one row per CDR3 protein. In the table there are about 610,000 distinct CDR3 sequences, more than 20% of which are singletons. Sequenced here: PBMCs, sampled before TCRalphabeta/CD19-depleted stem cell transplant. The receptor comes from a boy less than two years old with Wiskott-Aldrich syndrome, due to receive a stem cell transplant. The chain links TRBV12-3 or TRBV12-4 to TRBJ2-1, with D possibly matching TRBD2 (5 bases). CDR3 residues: CASSLRRAEQFF. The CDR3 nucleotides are TGTGCCAGCAGTTTACGGCGGGCTGAGCAGTTCTTC.